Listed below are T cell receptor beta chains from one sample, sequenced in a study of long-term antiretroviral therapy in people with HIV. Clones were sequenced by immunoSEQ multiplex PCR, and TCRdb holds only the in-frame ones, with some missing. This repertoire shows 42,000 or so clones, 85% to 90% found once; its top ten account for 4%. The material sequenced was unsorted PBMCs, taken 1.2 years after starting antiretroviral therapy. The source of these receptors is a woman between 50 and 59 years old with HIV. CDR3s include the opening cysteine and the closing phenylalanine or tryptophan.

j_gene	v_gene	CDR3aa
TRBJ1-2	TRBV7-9	CASSLALTGNVFGYTF
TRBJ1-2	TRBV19	CASRRQGALDGGYTF
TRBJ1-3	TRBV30	CAWRGGGNTIYF
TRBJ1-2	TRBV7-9	CASRPTGATNYGYTF
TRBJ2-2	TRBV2	CASSRDRVTGELFF
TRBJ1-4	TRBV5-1	CASSLQVQAEKLFF
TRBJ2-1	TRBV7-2	CASSLSPGVAYNEQFF
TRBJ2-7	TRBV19	CASRHSGPYEQYF
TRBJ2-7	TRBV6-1	CASSDRTGLLEQYF
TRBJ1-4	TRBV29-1	CSARQGNEKLFF
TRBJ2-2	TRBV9	CASSVAFTGELFF
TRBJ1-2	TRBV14	CASTPGGGKNYGYTF
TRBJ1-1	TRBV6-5	CASSYDWSHPNTEAFF
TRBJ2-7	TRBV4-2	CASRPDAAYEQYF
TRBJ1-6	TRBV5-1	CASSLVTGGSPLHF
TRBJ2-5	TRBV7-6	CASSLGLAGGGSKETQYF
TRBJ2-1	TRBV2	CASSVLAGAYNEQFF
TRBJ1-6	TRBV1	CTSSQERRSNNSPLHF
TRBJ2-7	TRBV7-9	CASSSQVLGTGTPPYEQYF
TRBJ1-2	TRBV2	CASSEDGANYGYTF
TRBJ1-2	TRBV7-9	CASSLDGGTGYPYGYTF
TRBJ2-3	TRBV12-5	CASGSGLILTDTQYF
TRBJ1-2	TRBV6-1	CATPATVVFGYTF
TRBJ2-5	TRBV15	CATKSFGVEETQYF
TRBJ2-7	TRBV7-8	CASSLAWSTLNSYEQYF
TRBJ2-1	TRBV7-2	CASRPSAGVMYNEQFF
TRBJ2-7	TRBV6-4	CASSDGGGEQYF
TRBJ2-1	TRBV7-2	CASSLAGGTSGGRSFF
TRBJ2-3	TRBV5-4	CASSFLLTSGGAITDTQYF
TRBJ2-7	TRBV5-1	CASSDGLAGDEQYF
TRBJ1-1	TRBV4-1	CASGRRETEAFF
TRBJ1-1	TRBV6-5	CASSLQGMNTEAFF
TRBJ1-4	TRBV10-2	CASSERTRGEKLFF
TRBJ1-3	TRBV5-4	CASSSTGPSGNTIYF
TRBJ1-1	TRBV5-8	CASSLGRVTEAFF
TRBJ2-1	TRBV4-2	CASSQAGLEGVNEQFF
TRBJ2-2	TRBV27	CASSRTDSTWNTGELFF
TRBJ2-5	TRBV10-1	CASSVGQETQYF
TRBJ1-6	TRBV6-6	CASSYHGAGDNSPLHF
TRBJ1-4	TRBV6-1	CASRRTGEKLFF
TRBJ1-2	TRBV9	CASSFQAASYGYTF
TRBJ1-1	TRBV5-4	CASSPARLNTEAFF
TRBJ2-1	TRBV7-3	CASSLMAGLNEQFF
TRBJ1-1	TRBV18	CASSPTGTGLAEAFF
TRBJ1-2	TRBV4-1	CASSQDSYYYGYTF
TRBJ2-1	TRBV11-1	CASALGGFLMNEQFF
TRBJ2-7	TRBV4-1	CASSQTLAGGIYEQYF
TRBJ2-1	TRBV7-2	CASSPEGSNYNEQFF
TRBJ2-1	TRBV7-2	CASSFRTSGGASNEQFF
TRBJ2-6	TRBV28	CASSSAGHSSGANVLTF